This T cell receptor (beta chain) appears in the sequencing data of a study of shared T cell receptors in the human thymus. CDR1 is MGHRA, CDR2 YSYEKL, per germline. Trimming cost V 0 bases and J 6 bases; bases outside gene matches: 11. The CDR3 extends over 16 amino acids. Repertoires were generated with immunoSEQ multiplex PCR, while TCRdb's copy carries only in-frame clones and drops some. This table holds some 700,000 clones, over 75% found once. These sequences were also reported in another study, on human thymus T cells.

Sequences were obtained from thymocytes. The chain links TRBV4-1 to TRBJ2-7, with 7 nucleotides matching TRBD2. The source of this sequence is a girl under three years old with a congenital heart defect. The CDR3 bases are TGCGCCAGCAGCCAAGAAGGGAGGGGCCTAAAGGGCGAGCAGTACTTC. Protein product: CASSQEGRGLKGEQYF.